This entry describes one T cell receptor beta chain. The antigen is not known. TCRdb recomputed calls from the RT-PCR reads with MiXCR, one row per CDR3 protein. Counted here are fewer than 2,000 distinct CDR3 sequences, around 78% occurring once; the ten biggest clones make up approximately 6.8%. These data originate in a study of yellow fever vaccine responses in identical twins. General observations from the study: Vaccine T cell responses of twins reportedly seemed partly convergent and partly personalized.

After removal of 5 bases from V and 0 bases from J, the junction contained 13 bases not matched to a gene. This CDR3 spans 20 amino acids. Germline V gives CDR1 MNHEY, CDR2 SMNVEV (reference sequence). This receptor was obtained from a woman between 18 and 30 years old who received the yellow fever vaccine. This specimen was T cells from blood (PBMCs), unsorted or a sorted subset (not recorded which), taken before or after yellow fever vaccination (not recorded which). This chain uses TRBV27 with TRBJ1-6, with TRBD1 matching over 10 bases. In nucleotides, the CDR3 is TGTGCCAGCAGTCACACCGGCGACAGGGGGCGAAGCTCCTATAATTCACCCCTCCACTTT. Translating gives CASSHTGDRGRSSYNSPLHF.